This is a list of T cell receptor beta chains from one sample in a study of T-cell reconstitution after alpha-beta-depleted transplantation in children. MiXCR, applied by TCRdb to the PCR reads, yields one record per CDR3 protein. The repertoire holds approximately 510,000 distinct CDR3 sequences, with about 16% as singletons. The sample was PBMCs from the stem cell graft donor, taken from the stem cell graft. These receptors all stem from a human donor who donated a stem cell graft to a child with acute lymphoblastic leukemia. CDR3s include the opening cysteine and the closing phenylalanine or tryptophan. D genes are given only for firm matches. The size entry is marked missing in some rows and otherwise reads once, few, many or a size class.

TRBD1 | - | TRBJ1-1 | TRBV7-2 | 15 | TGTGCCAGCAGCGAAGACAGGGCGGCAGGGGCTGAAGCTTTCTTT | CASSEDRAAGAEAFF
- | - | TRBJ1-1 | TRBV6-5 | 14 | TGTGCCAGCAGTTACGGAGGCGGGAACACTGAAGCTTTCTTT | CASSYGGGNTEAFF
- | - | TRBJ2-2 | TRBV3-1 | 15 | TGTGCCAGCAGCCTATCTATACAGGGAGCCGGGGAGCTGTTTTTT | CASSLSIQGAGELFF
- | few | TRBJ2-1 | TRBV12-3/TRBV12-4 | 13 | TGTGCCAGCCAGGGGCTGATCTACAATGAGCAGTTCTTC | CASQGLIYNEQFF
TRBD1 | few | TRBJ1-2 | TRBV12-3/TRBV12-4 | 14 | TGTGCCAGCAGTTTCGCCGGGACAGGGTATGGCTACACCTTC | CASSFAGTGYGYTF
TRBD2 | - | TRBJ2-1 | TRBV12-3/TRBV12-4 | 15 | TGTGCCAGCAGAACCGGGACTAGCGGGTACAATGAGCAGTTCTTC | CASRTGTSGYNEQFF
- | many | TRBJ2-7 | TRBV4-1 | 14 | TGCGCCAGCAGCCAAGGGGAGCCTTCCTACGAGCAGTACTTC | CASSQGEPSYEQYF
- | - | TRBJ2-7 | TRBV27 | 15 | TGTGCCAGCAGCTCCCCCGTGGGGCCCTTGAGGGAGCAGTACTTC | CASSSPVGPLREQYF
- | - | TRBJ2-7 | TRBV5-1 | 18 | TGCGCCAGCAGCTTCCCACCCCACACGGGGATGACAGGCTACGAGCAGTACTTC | CASSFPPHTGMTGYEQYF
TRBD2 | - | TRBJ2-7 | TRBV5-1 | 16 | TGCGCCAGCAGCTCGGAGCCGGGACTAGGGAGCCACGAGCAGTACTTC | CASSSEPGLGSHEQYF
- | - | TRBJ1-5 | TRBV6-1 | 15 | TGTGCCAGCAGTCAACAGGGTTTTCTATGGCGGGCCCAGCATTTT | CASSQQGFLWRAQHF
TRBD2 | few | TRBJ2-5 | TRBV5-1 | 16 | TGCGCCAGCAGCTTGGCCTTCGGGAGGGCCGGAGAGACCCAGTACTTC | CASSLAFGRAGETQYF
- | few | TRBJ1-1 | TRBV19 | 14 | TGTGCCAGTAGTGACTACGGGGCGAATACTGAAGCTTTCTTT | CASSDYGANTEAFF
- | - | TRBJ1-2 | TRBV12-3/TRBV12-4 | 10 | TGTGCCAGCAGTGACATTGGCTACACCTTC | CASSDIGYTF
- | - | TRBJ2-2 | TRBV7-9 | 15 | TGTGCCAGCAGCTCACTCCCTCAGGGCACCGGGGAGCTGTTTTTT | CASSSLPQGTGELFF
TRBD2 | - | TRBJ2-1 | TRBV24-1 | 16 | TGTGCCACCAGTGCAGTTAGCGGGAGGGCTGTCCGTGAGCAGTTCTTC | CATSAVSGRAVREQFF
- | few | TRBJ1-5 | TRBV15 | 17 | TGTGCCACCAGCAGAGAGTACTCTGGGGGGGGCAATCAGCCCCAGCATTTT | CATSREYSGGGNQPQHF
TRBD2 | - | TRBJ2-7 | TRBV11-2 | 18 | TGTGCCAGCAGCCCCCGGTGGGGTAGCGGGATCCCGTCCTACGAGCAGTACTTC | CASSPRWGSGIPSYEQYF
- | few | TRBJ1-1 | TRBV27 | 13 | TGTGCCAGCTACGCGGGGATGAACACTGAAGCTTTCTTT | CASYAGMNTEAFF
- | few | TRBJ2-7 | TRBV19 | 13 | TGTGCCAGTAGTTTGTGGCTCACGGGAGAGCAGTACTTC | CASSLWLTGEQYF
- | - | TRBJ2-7 | TRBV5-4 | 13 | TGTGCCAGCAGCCCCGGGACTTTTCTCGAGCAGTACTTC | CASSPGTFLEQYF
TRBD1 | few | TRBJ1-2 | TRBV27 | 17 | TGTGCCAGCAGTTTATCGGGGACAGGGACCATGATCTATGGCTACACCTTC | CASSLSGTGTMIYGYTF
TRBD1 | few | TRBJ2-7 | TRBV27 | 15 | TGTGCCAGCAGTTTATATGGGACAGAGACCTACGAGCAGTACTTC | CASSLYGTETYEQYF
- | few | TRBJ2-7 | TRBV12-3/TRBV12-4 | 14 | TGTGCCAGCAGTGAAACCGGGACAACCTACGAGCAGTACTTC | CASSETGTTYEQYF
- | - | TRBJ2-7 | TRBV20-1 | 16 | TGCAGTGCTAGAGGCGAATGGGATTTCAGCTCCTACGAGCAGTACTTC | CSARGEWDFSSYEQYF
- | many | TRBJ1-2 | TRBV7-9 | 13 | TGTGCCAGCAGGTCCGACTCCTTCTATGGCTACACCTTC | CASRSDSFYGYTF
- | few | TRBJ2-1 | TRBV4-1 | 15 | TGCGCCAGCAGGCCAGGTCCAGCCGGGACTAATGAGCAGTTCTTC | CASRPGPAGTNEQFF
TRBD1 | few | TRBJ1-5 | TRBV3-1 | 17 | TGTGCCAGCAGCCAAGGCGGGCAGGGGGCAAGCAATCAGCCCCAGCATTTT | CASSQGGQGASNQPQHF
TRBD1 | - | TRBJ2-1 | TRBV19 | 16 | TGTGCCAGTAGTTGGACAGGGGACTCTACTTACAATGAGCATTTCTTC | CASSWTGDSTYNEHFF
- | - | TRBJ1-5 | TRBV5-1 | 16 | TGCGCCAGCAGTAGGACGGGCAGGGGAGGCAATCAGCCCCAGCATTTT | CASSRTGRGGNQPQHF
- | few | TRBJ1-1 | TRBV4-1 | 16 | TGCGCCAGCAGCCCAGATCCTGGTCGCAGGGGCCCTGAAGCTTTCTTT | CASSPDPGRRGPEAFF